Sequencing of this T cell receptor (beta chain) was carried out in a study of T cell changes during pregnancy in multiple sclerosis (dated by TCRdb to the late 2010s). With regard to the full study: Changes in the T cell repertoire over the course of pregnancy were examined in this study in women with multiple sclerosis.

Receptors were amplified or captured by the immunoSEQ multiplex PCR assay. TCRdb took this table from immuneACCESS and kept in-frame rearrangements with V and J called. Such tables lack part of the clones; where checked against another copy, unresolved V genes explain under half of the gap, and the rest is unexplained. The sample table lists 50,000 to 75,000 clones, about nine tenths of them with a count of one. The leading ten clones occupy about 2.3% of the sample. On this clone itself: Its antigen remains undetermined. No base qualities exist here, and no much larger clone lies one base off it.

Specimen: peripheral blood, collected in the third trimester of pregnancy. This sequence was found in a female donor in good health, enrolled as a control in a pregnancy study.

The sequenced DNA: TGTGCCAGCAGCGCAAGACAGGGTACTGAAGCTTTCTTT. Translated, it gives CASSARQGTEAFF. This sequence uses TRBV5-6 and TRBJ1-1, with 7 junctional bases fitting TRBD1. The CDR3 numbers 13 residues from cysteine through phenylalanine. The read is trimmed to its CDR3 DNA, 39 bases read in frame from base 1. V is pruned by 4 bases and J by 5 bases, leaving 5 bases of the junction without a gene match. CDR1 is given as SGHDT and CDR2 as YYEEEE, both from the germline V gene.